The 26 T cell receptor beta chains below all came from one sample that was sequenced in a study of blood T cell repertoires in COVID-19. Data came from immunoSEQ multiplex PCR; TCRdb stores just in-frame clones and leaves some out. The repertoire has over 200,000 clones, approximately 90% of them found once; the top ten carry 12%. The sequenced sample consisted of peripheral blood. The receptors originated from a woman aged 18-29 years who had recovered from COVID-19.

This chain joins TRBV4-2 and TRBJ2-2, with 8 bases fitting TRBD2. Germline CDR1 is LGHNA and CDR2 is YNFKEQ. The CDR3 has 16 residues. The V gene end was trimmed by 0 bases and the J gene end by 4 bases; junction bases not matched to a gene: 4. The CDR3 DNA reads TGTGCCAGCAGCCAAGAACGGAGCGGGGGCACCGGGGAGCTGTTTTTT. It codes for CASSQERSGGTGELFF.

The rearrangement uses TRBV19 and TRBJ1-2; 8 bases align to TRBD1. Trimming at V came to 6 bases and at J to 5 bases, leaving 5 bases not matched to a gene. The CDR3 is 13 amino acids. Germline lookup yields CDR1 LNHDA and CDR2 SQIVND (reference sequence). CDR3 coding DNA: TGTGCCAGTAGAAAGGACAGGGAGTATGGCTACACCTTC. Protein: CASRKDREYGYTF.

This chain links TRBV27 with TRBJ2-7; 7 bases align to TRBD1. The CDR3 totals 14 residues. Germline V gene sequence: CDR1 MNHEY, CDR2 SMNVEV (reference sequence). V gave up 5 bases and J gave up 3 bases; unmatched junction bases: 7. The CDR3: CASSPSGQSYEQYF. The CDR3, as DNA: TGTGCCAGCAGTCCCTCGGGACAGAGCTACGAGCAGTACTTC.

This chain joins TRBV5-4 and TRBJ2-1; 16 nucleotides line up with TRBD2. The CDR3 loop spans 18 amino acids. V lost 4 bases to trimming and J lost 5 bases; unmatched junction nucleotides: 9. Germline values: CDR1 SGHNT, CDR2 YYREEE (reference sequence). CDR3: CASSLKGLAGGGNNEQFF. Written as DNA, the CDR3 is TGTGCCAGCAGCCTCAAGGGACTAGCGGGAGGGGGGAACAATGAGCAGTTCTTC.

The gene calls are TRBV24-1 and TRBJ2-1, with TRBD2 matching over 11 bases. V lost 4 bases to trimming and J lost 7 bases; unmatched junction nucleotides: 8. The germline V gene encodes CDR1 KGHDR and CDR2 SFDVKD. The CDR3 is 16 amino acids. In DNA form, the CDR3 reads TGTGCCACCAGTGACGGCGGGGCTAGCGGGAGGAATGAGCAGTTCTTC. The encoded protein is CATSDGGASGRNEQFF.

This chain uses TRBV27 with TRBJ1-2; TRBD1 might be the D (5 bases). Trimming took off 8 bases at V and 4 bases at J, with 17 bases between the two ends. Germline V gives CDR1 MNHEY, CDR2 SMNVEV (reference sequence). The CDR3 runs 14 residues. The CDR3 region is CASGYPSGGYGYTF. CDR3 DNA: TGTGCCAGCGGTTACCCCAGCGGGGGCTATGGCTACACCTTC.

In its sample, this clone was seen many times. The CDR3 region has the DNA TGTGCCAGCAGTTACTCAGGGGCAGGGCGCTTGCCCCAGCATTTT. Its protein product is CASSYSGAGRLPQHF. The chain carries TRBV6-2 or TRBV6-3 and TRBJ1-5; D is possibly TRBD1 (5 bases). Trimming took off 0 bases at V and 9 bases at J, with 15 bases between the two ends. Germline assignment: CDR1 MNHEY and CDR2 SVGEGT. CDR3 size: 15 residues.

This chain joins TRBV6-2 or TRBV6-3 and TRBJ2-5, with TRBD2 matching 12 bases. The V and J ends lost 6 bases and 4 bases, in that order; junction bases with no gene match: 6. The CDR3 extends over 15 amino acids. Germline lookup yields CDR1 MNHEY and CDR2 SVGEGT. CDR3 region: CASSRLAGVGETQYF. CDR3 DNA sequence: TGTGCCAGCAGCCGACTAGCGGGAGTTGGAGAGACCCAGTACTTC.

The rearrangement links TRBV9 to TRBJ1-1, with 8 bases fitting TRBD1. The V segment lost 4 bases and the J segment 5 bases; nucleotides outside the gene matches: 4. Germline V gene sequence: CDR1 SGDLS, CDR2 YYNGEE. The CDR3 loop spans 13 amino acids. The CDR3 loop reads CASSTGGGTEAFF. CDR3 in DNA: TGTGCCAGCAGCACAGGGGGAGGAACTGAAGCTTTCTTT.

This chain connects TRBV27 to TRBJ1-4; D may be TRBD1 (6 bases). This CDR3 spans 14 amino acids. The germline CDR1 and CDR2 sequences are MNHEY and SMNVEV (reference sequence). The germline V and J ends were trimmed by 4 bases and 8 bases, with 14 bases remaining between them. The CDR3 DNA is TGTGCCAGCAGTTCTACAGGGTTCGGGGAAAAACTGTTTTTT. Its translation: CASSSTGFGEKLFF.

The V and J genes are TRBV11-2 and TRBJ2-1, with 7 bases lining up with TRBD2. The CDR3 length is 16 residues. Germline CDR1 reads SGHAT; CDR2 reads FQNNGV. J was trimmed by 8 bases and V by 0 bases; bases with no gene match: 10. CDR3 amino acids: CASSLEVGGWSDEQFF. DNA for the CDR3: TGTGCCAGCAGCTTAGAGGTGGGAGGGTGGTCGGATGAGCAGTTCTTC.

V gene TRBV5-1 combines with J gene TRBJ2-2, with TRBD2 matching over 12 bases. CDR1 and CDR2 (germline): SGHRS, YFSETQ. Trimming at V came to 0 bases and at J to 5 bases, leaving 5 bases not matched to a gene. The CDR3 has 17 amino acids. The CDR3 coding sequence is TGCGCCAGCAGCTTGGGACTAGCGGGAGTTGGAACCGGGGAGCTGTTTTTT. Translation gives CASSLGLAGVGTGELFF. Together with reference TRBV5-1 and TRBJ2-2, the CDR3 gives the full variable domain: KAGVTQTPRYLIKTRGQQVTLSCSPISGHRSVSWYQQTPGQGLQFLFEYFSETQRNKGNFPGRFSGRQFSNSRSEMNVSTLELGDSALYLCASSLGLAGVGTGELFFGEGSRLTVL.

The gene calls are TRBV18 and TRBJ2-7; a possible D gene is TRBD1 (5 bases). With 3 bases removed from V and 3 bases from J, the gap between germline ends came to 18 bases. Germline CDR1 reads KGHSH; CDR2 reads LQKENI. This CDR3 comprises 16 residues. The CDR3 region has the DNA TGTGCCAGCTCACCTACAGGTGGGCAGGGATACTACGAGCAGTACTTC. This codes for CASSPTGGQGYYEQYF.

The chain has TRBV19 and TRBJ1-5; D remains ambiguous. Trimming pared 3 bases from V and 7 bases from J, leaving 10 bases between. Germline CDR1 LNHDA, CDR2 SQIVND (reference sequence). The length of the CDR3 is 13 residues. The CDR3 sequence is CASSMDLGQPQHF. The CDR3 nucleotides are TGTGCCAGTAGTATGGATCTGGGCCAGCCCCAGCATTTT. The full variable domain, with the rest looked up from reference TRBV19 and TRBJ1-5, is DGGITQSPKYLFRKEGQNVTLSCEQNLNHDAMYWYRQDPGQGLRLIYYSQIVNDFQKGDIAEGYSVSREKKESFPLTVTSAQKNPTAFYLCASSMDLGQPQHFGDGTRLSIL.

V usage is TRBV30 and J usage is TRBJ2-2; tentatively, D is TRBD2 (6 bases). Trimming stripped 3 bases from V and 5 bases from J, with 16 bases between. The CDR3 runs 15 residues. Germline lookup yields CDR1 GTSNPN and CDR2 SVGIG (reference sequence). CDR3: CAWRIYGGWTGELFF. CDR3 bases: TGTGCCTGGAGGATTTATGGGGGGTGGACCGGGGAGCTGTTTTTT.

The chain joins TRBV7-2 to TRBJ1-6; TRBD1 agrees at 10 bases. J was trimmed by 4 bases and V by 5 bases; bases with no gene match: 8. The CDR3 spans 17 residues. Germline V gene sequence: CDR1 SGHTA, CDR2 FQGNSA. The DNA of the CDR3 is TGTGCCAGCAGCGTGACAGGGGGCCCGATTTATAATTCACCCCTCCACTTT. Protein product: CASSVTGGPIYNSPLHF.

This clone was counted between two and nine times. V usage is TRBV12-3 or TRBV12-4 and J usage is TRBJ1-1; the match to TRBD1 covers 8 bases. The CDR3 length is 13 residues. V shed 2 bases, J shed 8 bases, and the junction held 4 bases outside the gene matches. The DNA for the CDR3 is TGTGCCAGCAGTTTAAGGGACAGGATAGAAGCTTTCTTT. This codes for CASSLRDRIEAFF.

V gene TRBV28 combines with J gene TRBJ1-6, with 7 bases lining up with TRBD1. The CDR3 loop spans 15 amino acids. Germline assignment: CDR1 MDHEN and CDR2 SYDVKM. V dropped 3 bases and J dropped 7; count of bases not matched to a gene: 6. The CDR3 is CASSFPDRPNSPLHF. The CDR3 region has the DNA TGTGCCAGCAGTTTTCCGGACAGGCCCAATTCACCCCTCCACTTT.

The genes are TRBV4-1 and TRBJ2-2; D is unclear. The germline V and J ends were trimmed by 1 base and 4 bases, with 7 bases remaining between them. The CDR3 length is 14 residues. CDR1 and CDR2 from the germline V gene are MGHRA and YSYEKL. The CDR3 coding sequence is TGCGCCAGCAGCCAAGCCGAGGCCACCGGGGAGCTGTTTTTT. Residues: CASSQAEATGELFF.

The V and J genes are TRBV6-6 and TRBJ2-1; D gene ambiguous. CDR1 is MNHNY and CDR2 is SVGAGI in the germline V gene (reference sequence). The CDR3 is 14 amino acids. V was trimmed by 4 bases and J by 0 bases, leaving 7 bases between them. The CDR3 reads CASSSLGSYNEQFF. CDR3 DNA: TGTGCCAGCAGTTCGCTCGGCTCCTACAATGAGCAGTTCTTC.

The chain is built from TRBV19 and TRBJ1-2; D not resolved. Trimming pared 3 bases from V and 4 bases from J, leaving 12 bases between. CDR3 length: 14 amino acids. Germline assignment: CDR1 LNHDA and CDR2 SQIVND (reference sequence). For the CDR3, the DNA is TGTGCCAGTAGTATTCCCGGGGAACCCTATGGCTACACCTTC. This gives the protein CASSIPGEPYGYTF.

This clone is a singleton in its sample. The rearrangement links TRBV11-2 to TRBJ2-5, with D perhaps matching TRBD2 (5 bases). This CDR3 has 11 residues. Germline-derived CDR1 and CDR2 are SGHAT and FQNNGV. Trimming removed 1 base from V and 8 bases from J, with 5 bases in between. CDR3 coding DNA: TGTGCCAGCAGCTTAGCGGGAACCCAGTACTTC. Residues: CASSLAGTQYF. The full variable domain, with the rest looked up from reference TRBV11-2 and TRBJ2-5, is EAGVAQSPRYKIIEKRQSVAFWCNPISGHATLYWYQQILGQGPKLLIQFQNNGVVDDSQLPKDRFSAERLKGVDSTLKIQPAKLEDSAVYLCASSLAGTQYFGPGTRLLVL.

This rearrangement joins TRBV7-9 to TRBJ1-2; 7 nucleotides match TRBD1. The CDR3 is made up of 12 amino acids. Germline CDR1 is SEHNR and CDR2 is FQNEAQ (reference sequence). The ends lost 8 bases at V and 8 bases at J; junction bases unmatched: 8. DNA of the CDR3: TGTGCCAGCCGCGGGACAGATATAGGCTACACCTTC. It specifies CASRGTDIGYTF.

The chain combines TRBV19 with TRBJ1-5; a weak D match, TRBD1 (6 bases). The CDR3 is 16 amino acids. The germline V and J ends were trimmed by 1 base and 4 bases, with 14 bases remaining between them. Germline V gene sequence: CDR1 LNHDA, CDR2 SQIVND (reference sequence). The CDR3 DNA reads as TGTGCCAGTAGTATAGTTTTACAGGGTCTAAATCAGCCCCAGCATTTT. It translates to CASSIVLQGLNQPQHF.

V usage is TRBV19 and J usage is TRBJ2-1, with TRBD2 matching 10 bases. J gave up 8 bases and V 7 bases, and 8 bases lay outside the gene matches. Looked up from germline, CDR1 is LNHDA and CDR2 is SQIVND (reference sequence). The CDR3 extends over 14 amino acids. The CDR3 region is CASKEREGVDEQFF. The DNA of the CDR3 is TGTGCCAGTAAGGAGCGGGAGGGTGTAGATGAGCAGTTCTTC.

The rearrangement uses TRBV25-1 and TRBJ1-6; the D gene is possibly TRBD1 (5 bases). This CDR3 is built from 14 residues. Trimming stripped 4 bases from V and 7 bases from J, with 11 bases between. Germline CDR1 and CDR2: MGHDK and SYGVNS. The CDR3 DNA follows: TGTGCCAGCAGTGGATCAGGGAAGAATTCACCCCTCCACTTT. It encodes CASSGSGKNSPLHF.